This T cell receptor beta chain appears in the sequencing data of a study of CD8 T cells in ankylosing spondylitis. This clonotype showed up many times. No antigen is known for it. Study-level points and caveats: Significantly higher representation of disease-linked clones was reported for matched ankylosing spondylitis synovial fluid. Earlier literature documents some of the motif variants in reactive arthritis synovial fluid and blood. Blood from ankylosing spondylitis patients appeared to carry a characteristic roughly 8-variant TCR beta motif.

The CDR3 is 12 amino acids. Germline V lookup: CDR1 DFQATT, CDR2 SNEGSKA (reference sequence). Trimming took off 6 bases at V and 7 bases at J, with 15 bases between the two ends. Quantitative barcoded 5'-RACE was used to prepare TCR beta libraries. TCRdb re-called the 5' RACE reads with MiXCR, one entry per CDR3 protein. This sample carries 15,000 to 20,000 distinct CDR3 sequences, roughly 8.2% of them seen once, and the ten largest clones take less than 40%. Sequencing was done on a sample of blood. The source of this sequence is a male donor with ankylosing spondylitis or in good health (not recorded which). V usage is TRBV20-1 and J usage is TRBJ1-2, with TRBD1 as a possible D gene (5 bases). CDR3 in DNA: TGCAGTGCCCCCCCAGGGTGGGGTGGCTACACCTTC. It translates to CSAPPGWGGYTF.